The 31 T cell receptor beta chains given below trace back to one sample, sequenced in a study of cytomegalovirus exposure and HLA in healthy donors. The PCR had 60 Vbeta and 13 Jbeta primers. TCRdb keeps only in-frame clones here, not all; method: immunoSEQ multiplex PCR. Of 35,000 to 45,000 clones in the sample, 50% were seen once. The sequenced sample was PBMCs. These receptors all stem from a human donor in good health.

The table lists this clone with a few counts. CDR3 loop: CASSKPTGEGNQPQHF. The CDR3, as DNA: TGTGCCAGTAGTAAACCAACAGGGGAGGGCAATCAGCCCCAGCATTTT. The chain recombines TRBV19 with TRBJ1-5; 7 bases are a match to TRBD1. This CDR3 is 16 amino acids long. Germline loops: CDR1 LNHDA, CDR2 SQIVND (reference sequence). The V segment lost 4 bases and the J segment 2 bases; nucleotides outside the gene matches: 8.

V is TRBV18 and J is TRBJ1-1, with D possibly TRBD1 on 5 matching bases. Trimming pared 1 base from V and 4 bases from J, leaving 19 bases between. In germline, CDR1 is KGHSH, CDR2 LQKENI. This CDR3 spans 17 amino acids. The CDR3 loop is CASSPLATGLGGTEAFF. The CDR3 bases are TGTGCCAGCTCACCACTAGCTACCGGTTTGGGGGGCACTGAAGCTTTCTTT.

This clone has more than one count but fewer than ten. The gene calls are TRBV6-4 and TRBJ1-1, with 9 bases fitting TRBD1. In germline, CDR1 is MRHNA, CDR2 SNTAGT. This CDR3 spans 14 amino acids. V lost 4 bases to trimming and J lost 4 bases; unmatched junction nucleotides: 4. The CDR3 loop is CASSATGGSTEAFF. CDR3 nucleotides: TGTGCCAGCAGTGCGACAGGGGGGAGCACTGAAGCTTTCTTT.

The chain joins TRBV28 to TRBJ1-2, with D tentatively TRBD1 (6 bases). The CDR3 contains 15 residues. The germline V and J ends were trimmed by 2 bases and 1 base, with 11 bases remaining between them. The germline gives CDR1 MDHEN, CDR2 SYDVKM. CDR3 DNA sequence: TGTGCCAGCAGTTTAGGAAAGGACAGTAACTATGGCTACACCTTC. The encoded protein is CASSLGKDSNYGYTF.

This clone was picked up a small number of times. This chain links TRBV7-9 with TRBJ2-1; 8 bases map to TRBD2. The germline gives CDR1 SEHNR, CDR2 FQNEAQ (reference sequence). The CDR3 covers 16 residues. V lost 1 base, J lost 4 bases, and 6 bases stayed unmatched. Here the CDR3 DNA reads TGTGCCAGCAGCTTAGTGAGCGGGGGAGGGTACAATGAGCAGTTCTTC. Amino acids: CASSLVSGGGYNEQFF.

This clone turned up a few times. The chain couples TRBV18 to TRBJ2-7, with a weak D call TRBD1 (6 bases). The CDR3 contains 14 residues. V was pared by 1 base and J by 8 bases, with 15 bases between. Germline CDR1 KGHSH, CDR2 LQKENI. CDR3: CASSPRQESSQQYF. In DNA form, the CDR3 reads TGTGCCAGCTCACCACGACAGGAGAGCTCCCAGCAGTACTTC.

This chain links TRBV4-3 with TRBJ2-6; D call uncertain. The CDR3 has 16 amino acids. V was shortened by 3 bases and J by 0 bases, with 9 bases between the two germline ends. Germline assignment: CDR1 LGHNA and CDR2 YSLEER. As DNA, the CDR3 is TGCGCCAGCAGCCACGCGGTAGCCTCTGGGGCCAACGTCCTGACTTTC. Its protein product is CASSHAVASGANVLTF.

This chain joins TRBV7-8 and TRBJ2-1, with 9 bases fitting TRBD1. The CDR3 is made up of 15 amino acids. Germline trimming cut 2 bases from V and 8 bases from J; bases unmatched to any gene: 7. Germline values: CDR1 SGHVS, CDR2 FQNEAQ. The CDR3 DNA sequence: TGTGCCAGCAGCTTAAGTGGGACAGGGTACGATGAGCAGTTCTTC. Translation: CASSLSGTGYDEQFF.

The rearrangement links TRBV18 to TRBJ1-2, with D tentatively TRBD1 (6 bases). Trimming removed 3 bases at V and 6 bases at J, with 14 bases between. CDR1 is KGHSH and CDR2 is LQKENI in the germline V gene. This CDR3 comprises 14 residues. DNA for the CDR3: TGTGCCAGCTCACCCACCCAACGGACAGATGGCTACACCTTC. The encoded protein is CASSPTQRTDGYTF.

In its sample, this clone was seen once. This rearrangement joins TRBV4-2 to TRBJ2-3; weak D call: TRBD2 (5 bases). The V end was cut by 0 bases, the J end by 0 bases, with 10 bases between. Germline CDR1 LGHNA, CDR2 YNFKEQ. CDR3 size: 16 residues. This CDR3 is CASSQDRSGSTDTQYF. CDR3 DNA sequence: TGTGCCAGCAGCCAAGATCGGAGCGGAAGCACAGATACGCAGTATTTT.

The genes are TRBV5-5 and TRBJ2-2; maybe TRBD1 (6 bases). The germline V gene has CDR1 SGHKS and CDR2 YYEKEE (reference sequence). This CDR3 comprises 14 residues. The V end was cut by 5 bases, the J end by 4 bases, with 12 bases between. CDR3 sequence reads: CASSRDTGTGELFF. In DNA, the CDR3 is TGTGCCAGCAGTAGGGACACGGGCACCGGGGAGCTGTTTTTT.

This clone came up a few times. The chain employs TRBV7-9 and TRBJ2-7; D may be TRBD2 (5 bases). V lost 11 bases, J lost 3 bases, and 14 bases lay in between. From germline, CDR1 is SEHNR and CDR2 FQNEAQ (reference sequence). There are 12 residues in the CDR3. CDR3 sequence reads: CASGEGYYEQYF. CDR3 coding DNA: TGTGCCTCAGGAGAGGGATACTACGAGCAGTACTTC.

V gene TRBV19 combines with J gene TRBJ1-5, with 7 bases matching TRBD1. Germline values: CDR1 LNHDA, CDR2 SQIVND (reference sequence). The CDR3 consists of 15 residues. V lost 6 bases and J lost 7; bases outside the gene matches: 12. CDR3 sequence (DNA): TGTGCCAGTAGAGAGCAACAGGGGTGGGGGCAGCCCCAGCATTTT. Amino acids: CASREQQGWGQPQHF.

This clone was observed a handful of times. The gene calls are TRBV7-2 and TRBJ1-6, with TRBD1 matching over 8 bases. The germline V gene encodes CDR1 SGHTA and CDR2 FQGNSA. The CDR3 is 16 residues long. V trimming: 1 base; J trimming: 10 bases; junction bases outside the gene matches: 9. The CDR3: CASSLVSQGAGSPLHF. CDR3 sequence (DNA): TGTGCCAGCAGCTTAGTAAGCCAGGGGGCTGGGTCACCCCTCCACTTT. Complete variable domain (other parts from reference TRBV7-2 and TRBJ1-6): GAGVSQSPSNKVTEKGKDVELRCDPISGHTALYWYRQSLGQGLEFLIYFQGNSAPDKSGLPSDRFSAERTGGSVSTLTIQRTQQEDSAVYLCASSLVSQGAGSPLHFGNGTRLTVT.

This clone has only a few counts. This rearrangement joins TRBV15 to TRBJ2-2; TRBD1 is a possible D gene (6 bases). The germline CDR1 and CDR2 sequences are LNHNV and YYDKDF (reference sequence). There are 16 residues in the CDR3. V was pared by 1 base and J by 6 bases, with 15 bases between. The CDR3 DNA sequence: TGTGCCACCAGCAGAGGCCTGGCAGGGGCGGCCGGGGAGCTGTTTTTT. Its protein is CATSRGLAGAAGELFF.

The rearrangement links TRBV29-1 to TRBJ1-1; D is possibly TRBD1 (6 bases). V shed 4 bases and J shed 7 bases, with 10 bases lying between them. Germline V gene data show CDR1 as SQVTM and CDR2 as ANQGSEA. CDR3 size: 11 residues. CDR3 loop: CSVGGQGEAFF. The DNA of the CDR3 is TGCAGCGTTGGGGGGCAGGGTGAAGCTTTCTTT. The variable domain in full, completed from reference TRBV29-1 and TRBJ1-1, reads SAVISQKPSRDICQRGTSLTIQCQVDSQVTMMFWYRQQPGQSLTLIATANQGSEATYESGFVIDKFPISRPNLTFSTLTVSNMSPEDSSIYLCSVGGQGEAFFGQGTRLTVV.

This clone showed up just a few times. The chain uses TRBV6-5 and TRBJ1-2, with 9 bases that match TRBD1. The germline V gene has CDR1 MNHEY and CDR2 SVGAGI. V shed 6 bases, J shed 10 bases, and the junction held 9 bases outside the gene matches. CDR3 size: 13 residues. CDR3: CASSPPGQGDYTF. CDR3 sequence (DNA): TGTGCCAGCAGCCCCCCGGGACAGGGAGACTACACCTTC.

This clone was picked up a small number of times. J is TRBJ1-1 and V is TRBV19, with TRBD1 matching 8 bases. Germline V lookup: CDR1 LNHDA, CDR2 SQIVND (reference sequence). The J segment lost 5 bases and the V segment lost 7 bases, leaving 12 bases of the junction unmatched. This CDR3 has 15 amino acids. The CDR3 sequence is CASTQRGTGGTEAFF. In nucleotides, the CDR3 is TGTGCCAGTACCCAAAGGGGGACAGGCGGTACTGAAGCTTTCTTT. Full variable domain (remainder filled in from reference TRBV19 and TRBJ1-1): DGGITQSPKYLFRKEGQNVTLSCEQNLNHDAMYWYRQDPGQGLRLIYYSQIVNDFQKGDIAEGYSVSREKKESFPLTVTSAQKNPTAFYLCASTQRGTGGTEAFFGQGTRLTVV.

As regards this clone: Its ends do not fully match the called genes, so a read error is possible. This same CDR3 is encoded by further DNA sequences in the sample. The chain combines TRBV7-7 with TRBJ2-5; TRBD1 aligns across 8 bases. The CDR3 is 14 residues long. CDR1 SSHAT and CDR2 FNYEAQ come from the germline V gene (reference sequence). The CDR3 here is CASSPPGGGETQYF. The CDR3, as DNA: TGTGCTAGCAGCCCCCCAGGGGGCGGAGAGACCCAGTACTTC.

This clone was recorded a few times. The sample has other DNA sequences that encode this CDR3 too. The chain employs TRBV4-2 and TRBJ2-3, with TRBD2 as a possible D gene (5 bases). Per the germline V gene, CDR1 is LGHNA and CDR2 is YNFKEQ. V dropped 0 bases and J dropped 0 bases, with 10 bases sitting between them. The CDR3 contains 16 residues. CDR3 sequence: CASSQDRGGSTDTQYF. CDR3 nucleotides: TGTGCCAGCAGCCAAGATCGTGGCGGGAGCACAGATACGCAGTATTTT.

This CDR3 is CAWREAFMNTEAFF. CDR3 in DNA: TGTGCCTGGAGGGAGGCCTTCATGAACACTGAAGCTTTCTTT. This chain joins TRBV30 and TRBJ1-1; no reliable D call. Germline CDR1 GTSNPN, CDR2 SVGIG (reference sequence). There are 14 residues in the CDR3. Trimming shortened V by 3 bases and J by 0 bases, and 11 bases separated the two germline ends.

The V gene is TRBV29-1, the J gene TRBJ1-2; D unclear. V was shortened by 4 bases and J by 4 bases, with 10 bases between the two germline ends. The CDR3 is 12 residues long. Germline V lookup: CDR1 SQVTM, CDR2 ANQGSEA. This chain's CDR3 is CSVVSGLYGYTF. For the CDR3, the DNA is TGCAGCGTTGTCTCCGGTCTCTATGGCTACACCTTC.

This clone was counted only a few times. This rearrangement joins TRBV15 to TRBJ1-1; no reliable D call. V gave up 0 bases and J gave up 1 base, with 12 bases separating them. Germline CDR1 is LNHNV and CDR2 is YYDKDF (reference sequence). There are 16 residues in the CDR3. The CDR3, as DNA: TGTGCCACCAGCAGAGATGGAGTCGTACGGAACACTGAAGCTTTCTTT. As protein: CATSRDGVVRNTEAFF.

The V call is TRBV29-1, the J call TRBJ1-5; no reliable D call. Trimming shortened V by 7 bases and J by 2 bases, and 12 bases separated the two germline ends. CDR3 length: 13 residues. CDR1 and CDR2 from the germline V gene are SQVTM and ANQGSEA. The chain's CDR3 is CSAAGSGNQPQHF. The CDR3 DNA sequence: TGCAGCGCCGCGGGGTCAGGCAATCAGCCCCAGCATTTT. The variable domain in full, completed from reference TRBV29-1 and TRBJ1-5, reads SAVISQKPSRDICQRGTSLTIQCQVDSQVTMMFWYRQQPGQSLTLIATANQGSEATYESGFVIDKFPISRPNLTFSTLTVSNMSPEDSSIYLCSAAGSGNQPQHFGDGTRLSIL.

The sample holds a few counts of this clone. The genes are TRBV30 and TRBJ2-5, with D unclear. This CDR3 spans 13 amino acids. V lost 1 base and J lost 4, with 10 bases in between. The V gene's germline CDR1 is GTSNPN and CDR2 SVGIG (reference sequence). CDR3 coding DNA: TGTGCCTGGAGTGGAGTATCTCTAGAGACCCAGTACTTC. Translation: CAWSGVSLETQYF.

CDR3 bases: TGTGCCAGTAGTATTATGGGGACAGGGTTTGTCGAGCAGTACTTC. The encoded protein is CASSIMGTGFVEQYF. The chain has TRBV19 and TRBJ2-7; 9 nucleotides match TRBD1. CDR1 is LNHDA and CDR2 is SQIVND in the germline V gene (reference sequence). V dropped 3 bases and J dropped 6; count of bases not matched to a gene: 9. The CDR3 is made up of 15 amino acids.

J is TRBJ2-1 and V is TRBV4-3; 14 positions agree with TRBD2. The CDR3 spans 17 residues. Germline assignment: CDR1 LGHNA and CDR2 YSLEER. V was clipped by 4 bases and J by 10 bases; unmatched bases: 12. CDR3 protein: CASSLGTGTSGSGEQFF. CDR3 DNA sequence: TGCGCCAGCAGCCTCGGTACCGGGACTAGCGGGAGCGGGGAGCAGTTCTTC.

V and J are TRBV6-5 and TRBJ2-7; 11 positions agree with TRBD1. CDR1 is MNHEY, CDR2 SVGAGI, per germline. CDR3 length: 14 amino acids. Trimming at V came to 7 bases and at J to 1 base, leaving 3 bases not matched to a gene. The CDR3 spells CASTGQGVSYEQYF. CDR3 nucleotides: TGTGCCAGCACGGGACAGGGGGTGTCCTACGAGCAGTACTTC.

This clone was counted a few times. The chain employs TRBV6-6 and TRBJ1-5, with 9 bases identical to TRBD1. Germline lookup yields CDR1 MNHNY and CDR2 SVGAGI (reference sequence). The V and J ends lost 6 bases and 6 bases, in that order; junction bases with no gene match: 9. CDR3 length: 15 residues. The CDR3 here is CASRAPGQGIQPQHF. The CDR3 DNA sequence: TGTGCCAGCAGGGCTCCGGGACAGGGTATTCAGCCCCAGCATTTT.

V and J are TRBV14 and TRBJ2-1; 9 bases fit TRBD1. CDR1 SGHDN and CDR2 FVKESK come from the germline V gene. Trimming at V came to 1 base and at J to 6 bases, leaving 10 bases not matched to a gene. This CDR3 is built from 17 residues. DNA for the CDR3: TGTGCCAGCAGCCAAGTCAAGGACAGGGGATTTAGCAATGAGCAGTTCTTC. As protein: CASSQVKDRGFSNEQFF.

The chain uses TRBV7-2 and TRBJ2-1; D is perhaps TRBD2 (6 bases). The CDR3 runs 16 residues. The germline V gene has CDR1 SGHTA and CDR2 FQGNSA. V dropped 0 bases and J dropped 7 bases, with 16 bases sitting between them. The CDR3 nucleotides are TGTGCCAGCAGCTTAGCGCGGGGTAGGACGGTAAATGAGCAGTTCTTC. This gives the protein CASSLARGRTVNEQFF.